The 26 T cell receptor beta chains given below trace back to one sample, sequenced in a study of sequential checkpoint blockade in melanoma. Sample treatment: randomized to nivolumab then ipilimumab (arm A) or the reverse (arm B). Profiling relied on immunoSEQ multiplex PCR, and the TCRdb table lists in-frame clones only, not all of them. The top ten clones hold approximately 9% of a sample with 7,700 or so clones, about 60% of them seen once. The specimen was CD8+ T cells sorted from blood (inferred from file names), collected from a patient given nivolumab and ipilimumab in sequence. Receptors originate from a human donor with melanoma.

The chain links TRBV4-1 to TRBJ1-2, with D uncertain. In germline, CDR1 is MGHRA, CDR2 YSYEKL. The V end was cut by 1 base, the J end by 2 bases, with 8 bases between. The CDR3 is 14 amino acids. CDR3 protein: CASSQVAGNYGYTF. For the CDR3, the DNA is TGCGCCAGCAGCCAAGTGGCGGGGAACTATGGCTACACCTTC.

The chain couples TRBV7-6 to TRBJ2-7; possible D gene TRBD2, 5 bases. CDR3 length: 13 amino acids. The V gene lost 5 bases and the J gene lost 2 bases, with 10 bases spanning the gap. Germline V gene data show CDR1 as SGHVS and CDR2 as FNYEAQ. The CDR3 here is CASSPSEAYEQYF. The CDR3, as DNA: TGTGCCAGCAGCCCCTCGGAGGCCTACGAGCAGTACTTC.

The chain uses TRBV10-1 and TRBJ2-7; TRBD1 might be the D (6 bases). This CDR3 is built from 15 residues. V was cut by 2 bases and J by 3 bases, with 14 bases left in between. CDR1 is WNHNN, CDR2 SYGVQD, per germline (reference sequence). CDR3 region: CASSEPRDNIYEQYF. For the CDR3, the DNA is TGCGCCAGCAGTGAGCCTCGGGACAACATCTACGAGCAGTACTTC.

J is TRBJ2-7 and V is TRBV28, with unresolved D. Per germline, CDR1 MDHEN and CDR2 SYDVKM. Trimming pared 5 bases from V and 3 bases from J, leaving 11 bases between. The length of the CDR3 is 13 residues. CDR3 in amino acids: CASSGGPYYEQYF. CDR3 nucleotide sequence: TGTGCCAGCAGTGGCGGTCCTTACTACGAGCAGTACTTC.

The chain is built from TRBV11-2 and TRBJ2-7; a weak D match, TRBD1 (6 bases). CDR3 length equals 13 residues. V lost 5 bases and J lost 6, with 14 bases in between. Germline V gene sequence: CDR1 SGHAT, CDR2 FQNNGV. CDR3 DNA sequence: TGTGCCAGCAGCCCAGGGGTACTAGGCGAGCAGTACTTC. Amino acids: CASSPGVLGEQYF.

V usage is TRBV27 and J usage is TRBJ2-7; tentatively, D is TRBD2 (5 bases). V was cut by 5 bases and J by 6 bases, with 17 bases left in between. CDR1 MNHEY and CDR2 SMNVEV come from the germline V gene (reference sequence). This CDR3 has 14 amino acids. The CDR3 protein is CASSLRTLAGEQYF. The CDR3 DNA reads as TGTGCCAGCAGTCTCCGGACTCTCGCCGGCGAGCAGTACTTC.

The chain carries TRBV27 and TRBJ2-1, with a weak D call TRBD2 (5 bases). The germline CDR1 and CDR2 sequences are MNHEY and SMNVEV (reference sequence). Trimming took 3 bases from V and 0 from J, leaving 6 bases between them. CDR3 length: 14 residues. CDR3: CASSFGGSYNEQFF. CDR3 coding DNA: TGTGCCAGCAGTTTCGGAGGCTCCTACAATGAGCAGTTCTTC.

This clone was observed a few times. The J gene is TRBJ2-7, the V gene TRBV28, with D perhaps matching TRBD1 (7 bases). The V gene lost 7 bases and the J gene lost 7 bases, with 11 bases spanning the gap. Germline assignment: CDR1 MDHEN and CDR2 SYDVKM. CDR3 length: 11 residues. This CDR3 reads CASTPGGEQYF. The CDR3 DNA follows: TGTGCCAGCACCCCAGGGGGGGAGCAGTACTTC. Based on the CDR3 plus reference TRBV28 and TRBJ2-7, the full variable domain is DVKVTQSSRYLVKRTGEKVFLECVQDMDHENMFWYRQDPGLGLRLIYFSYDVKMKEKGDIPEGYSVSREKKERFSLILESASTNQTSMYLCASTPGGEQYFGPGTRLTVT.

The genes are TRBV27 and TRBJ1-2; unclear D gene. The CDR3 consists of 14 residues. V dropped 0 bases and J dropped 4 bases, with 9 bases sitting between them. Germline CDR1 is MNHEY and CDR2 is SMNVEV (reference sequence). The chain's CDR3 is CASSLSVSSYGYTF. In DNA, the CDR3 is TGTGCCAGCAGTTTATCCGTCAGTTCCTATGGCTACACCTTC.

The V call is TRBV4-2, the J call TRBJ1-5; D is possibly TRBD1 (5 bases). The ends were cut back, 0 bases at V and 5 bases at J, with 11 bases in the middle. The V gene's germline CDR1 is LGHNA and CDR2 YNFKEQ. The CDR3 spans 15 residues. In DNA, the CDR3 is TGTGCCAGCAGCCAAGAGGGGGGTCGGTATCAGCCCCAGCATTTT. This sequence encodes CASSQEGGRYQPQHF.

This clone was found a few times. The chain combines TRBV30 with TRBJ1-5, with D possibly matching TRBD1 (6 bases). The germline V and J ends were trimmed by 3 bases and 3 bases, with 12 bases remaining between them. The germline V gene encodes CDR1 GTSNPN and CDR2 SVGIG (reference sequence). The CDR3 spans 14 residues. CDR3 DNA: TGTGCCTGGAGCCGTGGGACAACCAATCAGCCCCAGCATTTT. Amino acids: CAWSRGTTNQPQHF.

V gene TRBV4-1 combines with J gene TRBJ1-2, with D possibly matching TRBD1 (5 bases). Trimming pared 1 base from V and 8 bases from J, leaving 14 bases between. The CDR3 extends over 14 amino acids. The germline V gene encodes CDR1 MGHRA and CDR2 YSYEKL. CDR3 DNA: TGCGCCAGCAGCCAAGCCAGGGCAGGAGGGGGCTACACCTTC. This sequence encodes CASSQARAGGGYTF.

This chain connects TRBV11-1 to TRBJ1-1, with unresolved D. CDR1 and CDR2 from the germline V gene are SGHAT and FQDESV (reference sequence). V was cut by 4 bases and J by 1 base, with 13 bases left in between. This CDR3 is 15 amino acids long. The chain's CDR3 is CASSSPSAGNTEAFF. The CDR3 DNA reads TGTGCCAGCAGCTCCCCATCAGCAGGGAACACTGAAGCTTTCTTT.

Note on this clone: This specimen includes other DNA sequences encoding the same CDR3. This chain joins TRBV27 and TRBJ1-5; D unresolved. The CDR3 totals 12 residues. Deletions cut 5 bases from V and 4 bases from J, with 6 bases between. The germline CDR1 and CDR2 sequences are MNHEY and SMNVEV (reference sequence). The CDR3: CASSTPNQPQHF. As DNA, the CDR3 is TGTGCCAGCAGTACACCTAATCAGCCCCAGCATTTT.

Comment on this clone: The germline gene is not matched at one end of the junction; a read error may be the cause. The chain recombines TRBV7-9 with TRBJ2-7; maybe TRBD2 (5 bases). This CDR3 region has 15 residues. From germline, CDR1 is SEHNR and CDR2 FQNEAQ (reference sequence). Here the CDR3 DNA reads TGCGCCAGCAGCCAAGATACTAGTTTGTCCTACGAGCAGTACTTC. This codes for CASSQDTSLSYEQYF. Full variable domain (missing parts from reference TRBV7-9 and TRBJ2-7): DTGVSQNPRHKITKRGQNVTFRCDPISEHNRLYWYRQTLGQGPEFLTYFQNEAQLEKSRLLSDRFSAERPKGSFSTLEIQRTEQGDSAMYLCASSQDTSLSYEQYFGPGTRLTVT.

The chain couples TRBV28 to TRBJ2-7, with 15 bases lining up with TRBD2. There are 16 residues in the CDR3. V shed 3 bases, J shed 7 bases, and the junction held 7 bases outside the gene matches. CDR1 and CDR2 from the germline V gene are MDHEN and SYDVKM. The CDR3 protein is CASSFAFGTSGREQYF. The CDR3 DNA sequence: TGTGCCAGCAGTTTCGCATTTGGGACTAGCGGGAGGGAGCAGTACTTC.

This clone was observed a single time. The identical CDR3 is also encoded by other nucleotide sequences in the sample. The CDR3 is CASSLGTGIGYEQYF. Here the CDR3 DNA reads TGTGCCAGCAGCTTAGGGACAGGGATAGGCTACGAGCAGTACTTC. This chain connects TRBV7-9 to TRBJ2-7; TRBD1 matches at 8 bases. CDR3 length: 15 residues. Germline lookup yields CDR1 SEHNR and CDR2 FQNEAQ (reference sequence). The V gene end was trimmed by 1 base and the J gene end by 3 bases; junction bases not matched to a gene: 5.

This chain uses TRBV6-5 with TRBJ2-5; the match to TRBD1 covers 8 bases. The J call may not be correct, given that the DNA end is closer to TRBJ2-7. CDR3 length equals 12 residues. Per germline, CDR1 MNHEY and CDR2 SVGAGI. The CDR3 protein is CAIGQGAFEQYF. CDR3 nucleotides: TGTGCCATTGGGCAGGGGGCATTCGAGCAGTACTTC.

CDR3 loop: CASGTNPGSPLHF. The CDR3 nucleotides read TGTGCCAGTGGGACAAACCCTGGGTCACCCCTCCACTTT. The chain employs TRBV25-1 and TRBJ1-6; TRBD1 might be the D (6 bases). This CDR3 has 13 residues. Trimming left V 9 bases short and J 10 bases short, with 16 bases between. CDR1 and CDR2 (germline): MGHDK, SYGVNS. The full variable domain, rest sourced from reference TRBV25-1 and TRBJ1-6, is EADIYQTPRYLVIGTGKKITLECSQTMGHDKMYWYQQDPGMELHLIHYSYGVNSTEKGDLSSESTVSRIRTEHFPLTLESARPSHTSQYLCASGTNPGSPLHFGNGTRLTVT.

The chain is built from TRBV5-6 and TRBJ2-7; possibly TRBD1 for D (5 bases). CDR3 length: 13 residues. V was shortened by 4 bases and J by 2 bases, with 10 bases between the two germline ends. CDR1 is SGHDT and CDR2 is YYEEEE in the germline V gene. The CDR3 DNA follows: TGTGCCAGCAGCGCCGGACACACCTACGAGCAGTACTTC. Amino acids: CASSAGHTYEQYF.

V gene TRBV2 combines with J gene TRBJ2-7; TRBD1 agrees at 8 bases. Germline CDR1 is SNHLY and CDR2 is FYNNEI. CDR3 length: 10 amino acids. V lost 4 bases, J lost 11 bases, and 1 base stayed unmatched. The CDR3 sequence: CASSGTGKYF. CDR3 in DNA: TGTGCCAGCAGTGGGACAGGGAAGTACTTC. Full variable domain (outside the CDR3, taken from reference TRBV2 and TRBJ2-7): EPEVTQTPSHQVTQMGQEVILRCVPISNHLYFYWYRQILGQKVEFLVSFYNNEISEKSEIFDDQFSVERPDGSNFTLKIRSTKLEDSAMYFCASSGTGKYFGPGTRLTVT.

This clone was seen a handful of times. For the CDR3, the DNA is TGTGCCAGCAGCTCGACAGGTATCTATGGCTACACCTTC. Translated: CASSSTGIYGYTF. The rearrangement joins TRBV5-6 to TRBJ1-2; the D gene is possibly TRBD1 (6 bases). The CDR3 consists of 13 residues. V was clipped by 3 bases and J by 4 bases, with 10 bases between them. The germline V gene encodes CDR1 SGHDT and CDR2 YYEEEE.

The chain carries TRBV6-1 and TRBJ1-4; D is ambiguous. Trimming took 1 base from V and 11 from J, leaving 14 bases between them. Germline lookup yields CDR1 MNHNS and CDR2 SASEGT. This CDR3 has 14 amino acids. The CDR3 DNA reads TGTGCCAGCAGTGAAGTTAAGGAGACCGCGAAACTGTTTTTT. Protein: CASSEVKETAKLFF.

The genes are TRBV11-2 and TRBJ1-1; D might be TRBD1 (6 bases). The CDR3 has 17 amino acids. The germline gives CDR1 SGHAT, CDR2 FQNNGV. Deletions cut 4 bases from V and 2 bases from J, with 20 bases between. The CDR3: CASSSAGAAPPNTEAFF. The DNA of the CDR3 is TGTGCCAGCAGCTCGGCAGGGGCTGCACCTCCAAACACTGAAGCTTTCTTT.

This clone qualifies as medium-sized. The chain has TRBV2 and TRBJ1-5; D might be TRBD1 (5 bases). The V gene lost 6 bases and the J gene lost 7 bases, with 19 bases spanning the gap. In germline, CDR1 is SNHLY, CDR2 FYNNEI. The CDR3 length is 15 residues. The CDR3 DNA reads TGTGCCAGCAGCGTAGAGATGGGGCGGACACAGCCCCAGCATTTT. This sequence encodes CASSVEMGRTQPQHF.

The J gene is TRBJ2-7, the V gene TRBV4-3; 9 bases fit TRBD2. This CDR3 is 15 amino acids long. Germline CDR1 and CDR2: LGHNA and YSLEER. The trim removed 0 bases at V and 2 bases at J, leaving 2 bases unmatched. The CDR3 loop is CASSQEKRGAYEQYF. As DNA, the CDR3 is TGCGCCAGCAGCCAAGAGAAGCGGGGGGCCTACGAGCAGTACTTC.